This TCR beta chain was sequenced in a study of cytotoxic CD8 clonotypes in ibrutinib-treated CLL. Findings of the study overall: Sampling schedules were unmatched across sustained-remission and progressing patients. Patients showed higher baseline clonality than age-matched healthy donors, and it tracked circulating CD8+ T-cell counts.

Sequenced by immunoSEQ multiplex PCR; TCRdb stores in-frame clones only, minus some. The table shows 35,000 to 45,000 clones, with over 55% occurring only once. V was cut by 5 bases and J by 1 base, with 6 bases left in between. Germline V lookup: CDR1 MGHDK, CDR2 SYGVNS. The CDR3 consists of 13 residues. This clone was found a few times. What it binds is not known. The sequenced sample was PBMCs, obtained at disease progression, from a patient treated with ibrutinib. This TCR came from a human donor with chronic lymphocytic leukemia. The rearrangement joins TRBV25-1 to TRBJ1-5, with D possibly being TRBD1 (5 bases). CDR3 region: CASSRGSNQPQHF. As DNA, the CDR3 is TGTGCCAGCAGTCGGGGGAGCAATCAGCCCCAGCATTTT.